Listed below are T cell receptor beta chains from one sample, sequenced in a study of cytomegalovirus exposure and HLA in healthy donors. The data were produced by immunoSEQ multiplex PCR, yet TCRdb's version contains in-frame clones alone and is incomplete. The table records 110,000 to 150,000 clones, around 9.7% of them present only once. Sequenced material: PBMCs. Source of these receptors: a man aged 50-60 years in good health and CMV-seronegative. Each CDR3 is given with its conserved first and last residue. Fields, in order: J gene, clone size, CDR3 length, V gene, CDR3 protein. Only some rows state a clone size, as once, few, many or a class for expanded clones.

TRBJ2-2 - 17 TRBV7-3 CASSASGLAGGTGELFF
TRBJ2-1 few 13 TRBV5-6 CASSSDREGEQFF
TRBJ1-1 - 14 TRBV15 CATSRDRRNTEAFF
TRBJ1-6 - 14 TRBV7-2 CASSWDGGYSPLHF
TRBJ2-7 - 16 TRBV30 CAWRSLTLAGGYEQYF
TRBJ1-1 - 14 TRBV29-1 CSVAEGGGNTEAFF
TRBJ1-1 - 11 TRBV20-1 CSAIRDTEAFF
TRBJ2-3 few 14 TRBV5-1 CASSFTRDTNTQYF
TRBJ1-1 - 12 TRBV28 CAAYRVNTEAFF
TRBJ2-7 - 12 TRBV23-1 CASSPLPYEQYF
TRBJ2-5 few 16 TRBV18 CASSPSQGTGQETQYF
TRBJ2-3 few 17 TRBV29-1 CSVPGTSGGTNTDTQYF
TRBJ1-2 - 13 TRBV5-8 CASSTTGTRGYTF
TRBJ2-1 few 18 TRBV7-6 CASSQNGLGQGPYNEQFF
TRBJ2-7 few 15 TRBV27 CASSLWLASIHEQYF
TRBJ1-1 - 13 TRBV9 CASSGAGENEAFF
TRBJ1-2 - 13 TRBV6-5 CASRGLSGYGSTF
TRBJ2-5 - 13 TRBV29-1 CSVLSSGEETQYF
TRBJ2-3 few 14 TRBV29-1 CSVANRGKTDTQYF
TRBJ1-1 - 14 TRBV5-5 CASSPPTGTTEAFF
TRBJ1-5 few 13 TRBV19 CASNEFSNQPQHF